This TCR beta chain was recovered during a study of T cell repertoires in ileal Crohn's disease. Findings and limits, study-wide: Every patient over 26.8% clonality showed endoscopic recurrence.

Regarding this clone: Its antigen is still unknown.

Noted time point: proximal margin of the surgical specimen (macroscopically non-inflamed). CDR3 length: 16 amino acids. Germline CDR1 is SGHRS and CDR2 is YFSETQ. J gave up 4 bases and V 0 bases, and 7 bases lay outside the gene matches. Profiled with immunoSEQ multiplex PCR; TCRdb holds only in-frame clones, not every one. Here the sample spans fewer than 7,500 clones, roughly 78% being singletons. The receptor comes from an adult with Crohn's disease. The rearrangement joins TRBV5-1 to TRBJ1-1; 9 bases are shared with TRBD1. The sequenced sample was ileal tissue. The chain's CDR3 is CASSLAVGQGSTEAFF. The CDR3 bases are TGCGCCAGCAGCTTGGCCGTAGGACAGGGGAGCACTGAAGCTTTCTTT.